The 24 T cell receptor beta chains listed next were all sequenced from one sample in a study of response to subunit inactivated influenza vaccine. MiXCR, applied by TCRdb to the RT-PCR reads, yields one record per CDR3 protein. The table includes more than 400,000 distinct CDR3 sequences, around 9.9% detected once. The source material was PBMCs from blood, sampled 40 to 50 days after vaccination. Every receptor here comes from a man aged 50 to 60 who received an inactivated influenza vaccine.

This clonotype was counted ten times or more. The CDR3 loop is CASSYSRWPAGETQYF. The CDR3 bases are TGTGCCAGCAGTTACTCGCGATGGCCAGCCGGGGAGACCCAGTACTTC. The chain has TRBV6-5 and TRBJ2-5; D not resolved. The CDR3 totals 16 residues. Trimming took 0 bases from V and 5 from J, leaving 16 bases between them. Per germline, CDR1 MNHEY and CDR2 SVGAGI.

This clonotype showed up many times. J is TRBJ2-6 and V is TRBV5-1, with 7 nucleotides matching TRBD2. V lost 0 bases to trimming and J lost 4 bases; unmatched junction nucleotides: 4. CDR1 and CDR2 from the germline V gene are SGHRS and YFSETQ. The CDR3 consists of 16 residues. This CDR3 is CASSLVGGNGANVLTF. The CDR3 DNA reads TGCGCCAGCAGCTTGGTCGGGGGGAACGGGGCCAACGTCCTGACTTTC.

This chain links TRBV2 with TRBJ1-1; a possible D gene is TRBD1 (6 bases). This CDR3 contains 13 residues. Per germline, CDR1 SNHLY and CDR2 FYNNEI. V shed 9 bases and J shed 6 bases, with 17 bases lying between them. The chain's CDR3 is CASRPEGDSEAFF. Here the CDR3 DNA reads TGTGCCAGTAGACCAGAGGGGGATTCTGAAGCTTTCTTT.

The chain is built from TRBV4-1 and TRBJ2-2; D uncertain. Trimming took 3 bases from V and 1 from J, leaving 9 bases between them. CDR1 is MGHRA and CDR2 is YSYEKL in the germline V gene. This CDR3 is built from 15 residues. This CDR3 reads CASSHDWGNTGELFF. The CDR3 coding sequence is TGCGCCAGCAGCCATGACTGGGGGAACACCGGGGAGCTGTTTTTT.

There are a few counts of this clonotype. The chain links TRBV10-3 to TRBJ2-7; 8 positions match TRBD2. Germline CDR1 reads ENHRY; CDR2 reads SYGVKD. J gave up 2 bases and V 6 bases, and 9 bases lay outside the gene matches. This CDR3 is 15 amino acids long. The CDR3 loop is CAIRGVSGSPYEQYF. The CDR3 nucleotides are TGTGCCATCAGAGGCGTCAGCGGGAGCCCCTACGAGCAGTACTTC.

CDR3 protein: CASSSWTSGAGIQYF. The CDR3 DNA reads as TGTGCCAGCAGTTCCTGGACTAGCGGGGCCGGGATCCAGTATTTT. The V and J genes are TRBV6-2 or TRBV6-3 and TRBJ2-3; 12 bases agree with TRBD2. The CDR3 length is 15 residues. V lost 4 bases to trimming and J lost 12 bases; unmatched junction nucleotides: 11. Germline V gene lookup returns CDR1 MNHEY and CDR2 SVGEGT.

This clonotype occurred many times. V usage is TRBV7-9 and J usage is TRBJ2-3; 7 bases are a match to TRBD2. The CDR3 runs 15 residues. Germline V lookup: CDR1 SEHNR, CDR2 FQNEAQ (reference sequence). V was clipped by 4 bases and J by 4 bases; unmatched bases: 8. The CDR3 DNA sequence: TGTGCCAGCAGCTCCCCAGCGGGAACAGCAGATACGCAGTATTTT. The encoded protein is CASSSPAGTADTQYF. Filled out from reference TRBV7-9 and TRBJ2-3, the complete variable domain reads DTGVSQNPRHKITKRGQNVTFRCDPISEHNRLYWYRQTLGQGPEFLTYFQNEAQLEKSRLLSDRFSAERPKGSFSTLEIQRTEQGDSAMYLCASSSPAGTADTQYFGPGTRLTVL.

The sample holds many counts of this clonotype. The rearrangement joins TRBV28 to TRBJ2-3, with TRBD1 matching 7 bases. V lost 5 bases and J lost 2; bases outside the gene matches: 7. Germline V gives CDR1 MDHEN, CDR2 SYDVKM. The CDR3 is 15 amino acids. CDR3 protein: CASSVPGQLTDTQYF. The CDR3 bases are TGTGCCAGCAGTGTACCGGGACAGCTCACAGATACGCAGTATTTT.

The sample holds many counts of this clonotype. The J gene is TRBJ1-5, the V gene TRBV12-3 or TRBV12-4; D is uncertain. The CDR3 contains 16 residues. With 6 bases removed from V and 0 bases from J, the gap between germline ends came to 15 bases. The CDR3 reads CASSLFGGNSNQPQHF. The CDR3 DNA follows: TGTGCCAGCAGCCTTTTTGGAGGCAATAGCAATCAGCCCCAGCATTTT.

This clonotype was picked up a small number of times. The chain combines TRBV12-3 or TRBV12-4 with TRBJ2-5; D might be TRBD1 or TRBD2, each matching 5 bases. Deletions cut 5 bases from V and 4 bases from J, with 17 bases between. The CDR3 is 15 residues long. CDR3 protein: CASSTSTGAGETQYF. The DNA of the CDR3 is TGTGCCAGCAGTACCTCAACCGGGGCGGGAGAGACCCAGTACTTC.

The CDR3 sequence: CASSQPGTGKGRNEQFF. The CDR3 nucleotides are TGTGCCAGCAGCCAACCTGGGACAGGGAAGGGTCGCAATGAGCAGTTCTTC. The chain joins TRBV3-1 to TRBJ2-1; 9 bases match TRBD1. Germline V lookup: CDR1 LGHDT, CDR2 YNNKEL (reference sequence). This CDR3 is 17 amino acids long. V lost 2 bases to trimming and J lost 6 bases; unmatched junction nucleotides: 11.

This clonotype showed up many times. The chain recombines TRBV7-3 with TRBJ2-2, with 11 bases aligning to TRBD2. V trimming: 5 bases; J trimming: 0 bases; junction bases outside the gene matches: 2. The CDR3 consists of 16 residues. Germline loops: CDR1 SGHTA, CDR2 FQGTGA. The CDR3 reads CASSPGLAANTGELFF. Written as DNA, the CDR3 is TGTGCCAGCAGCCCGGGACTAGCGGCGAACACCGGGGAGCTGTTTTTT.

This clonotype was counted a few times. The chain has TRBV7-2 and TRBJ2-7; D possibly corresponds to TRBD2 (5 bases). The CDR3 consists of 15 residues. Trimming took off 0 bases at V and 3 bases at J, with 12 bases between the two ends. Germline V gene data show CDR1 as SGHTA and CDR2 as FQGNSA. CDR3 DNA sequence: TGTGCCAGCAGCTTAGCGAGCGGACTTGGCTACGAGCAGTACTTC. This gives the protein CASSLASGLGYEQYF.

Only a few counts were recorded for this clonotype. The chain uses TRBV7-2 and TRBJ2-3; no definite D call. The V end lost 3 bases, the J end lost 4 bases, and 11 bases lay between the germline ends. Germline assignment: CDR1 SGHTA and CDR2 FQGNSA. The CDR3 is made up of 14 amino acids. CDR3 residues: CASSFQGYADTQYF. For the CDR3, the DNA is TGTGCCAGCAGCTTTCAAGGGTATGCAGATACGCAGTATTTT.

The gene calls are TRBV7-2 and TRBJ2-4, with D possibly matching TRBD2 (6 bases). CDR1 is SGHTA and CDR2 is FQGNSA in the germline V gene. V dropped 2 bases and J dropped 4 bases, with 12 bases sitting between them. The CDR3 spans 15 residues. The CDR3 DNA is TGTGCCAGCAGCTTAACCGGGAGTGTTAAAAACATTCAGTACTTC. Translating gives CASSLTGSVKNIQYF. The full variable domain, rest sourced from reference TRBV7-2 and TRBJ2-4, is GAGVSQSPSNKVTEKGKDVELRCDPISGHTALYWYRQSLGQGLEFLIYFQGNSAPDKSGLPSDRFSAERTGGSVSTLTIQRTQQEDSAVYLCASSLTGSVKNIQYFGAGTRLSVL.

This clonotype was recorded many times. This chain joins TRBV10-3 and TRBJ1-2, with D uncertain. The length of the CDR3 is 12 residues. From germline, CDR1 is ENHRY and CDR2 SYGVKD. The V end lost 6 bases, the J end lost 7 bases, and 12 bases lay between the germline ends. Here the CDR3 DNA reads TGTGCCATCAGCCCCCCAGGATCTGGCTACACCTTC. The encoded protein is CAISPPGSGYTF.

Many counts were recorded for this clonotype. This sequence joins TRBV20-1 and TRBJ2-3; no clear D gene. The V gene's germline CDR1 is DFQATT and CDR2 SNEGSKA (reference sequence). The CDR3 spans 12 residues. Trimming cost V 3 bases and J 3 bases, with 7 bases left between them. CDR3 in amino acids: CSASHFTDTQYF. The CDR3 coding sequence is TGCAGTGCTAGTCACTTTACAGATACGCAGTATTTT.

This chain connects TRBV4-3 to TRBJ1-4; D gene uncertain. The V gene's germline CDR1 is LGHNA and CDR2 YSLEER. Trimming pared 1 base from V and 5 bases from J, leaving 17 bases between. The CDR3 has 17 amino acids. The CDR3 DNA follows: TGCGCCAGCAGCCAAGTGTGGAGGCGGTCGAGAAATGAAAAACTGTTTTTT. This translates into CASSQVWRRSRNEKLFF.

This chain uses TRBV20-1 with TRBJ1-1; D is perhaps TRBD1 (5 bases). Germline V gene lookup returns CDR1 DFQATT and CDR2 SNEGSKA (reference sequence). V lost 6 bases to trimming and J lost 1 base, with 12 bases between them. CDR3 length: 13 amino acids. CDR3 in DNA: TGCAGTGCCGAGACGGGGGAGAACACTGAAGCTTTCTTT. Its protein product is CSAETGENTEAFF.

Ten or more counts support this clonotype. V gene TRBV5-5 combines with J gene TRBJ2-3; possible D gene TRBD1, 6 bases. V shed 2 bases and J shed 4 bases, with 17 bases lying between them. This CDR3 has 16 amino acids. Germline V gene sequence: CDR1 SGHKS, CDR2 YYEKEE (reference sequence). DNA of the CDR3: TGTGCCAGCAGCTTAACCGGGACGTGGGGGCCAGATACGCAGTATTTT. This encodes CASSLTGTWGPDTQYF.

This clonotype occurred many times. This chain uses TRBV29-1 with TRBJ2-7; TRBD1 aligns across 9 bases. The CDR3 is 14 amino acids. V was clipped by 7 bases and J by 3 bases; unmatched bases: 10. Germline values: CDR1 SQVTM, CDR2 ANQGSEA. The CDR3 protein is CSAGAGTGHYEQYF. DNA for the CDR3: TGCAGCGCCGGGGCTGGGACAGGGCACTACGAGCAGTACTTC.

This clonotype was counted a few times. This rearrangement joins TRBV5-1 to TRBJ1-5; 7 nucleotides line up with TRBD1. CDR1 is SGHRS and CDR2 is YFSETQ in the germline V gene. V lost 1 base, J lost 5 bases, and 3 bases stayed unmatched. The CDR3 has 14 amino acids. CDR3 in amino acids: CASSLTTGYQPQHF. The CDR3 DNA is TGCGCCAGCAGCTTGACGACAGGGTATCAGCCCCAGCATTTT.

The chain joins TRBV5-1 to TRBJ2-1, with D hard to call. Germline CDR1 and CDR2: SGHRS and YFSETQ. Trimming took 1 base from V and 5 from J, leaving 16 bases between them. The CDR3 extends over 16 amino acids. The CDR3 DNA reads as TGCGCCAGCAGCTTGCCCCGTAATTATGGAGACAATGAGCAGTTCTTC. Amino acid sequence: CASSLPRNYGDNEQFF.

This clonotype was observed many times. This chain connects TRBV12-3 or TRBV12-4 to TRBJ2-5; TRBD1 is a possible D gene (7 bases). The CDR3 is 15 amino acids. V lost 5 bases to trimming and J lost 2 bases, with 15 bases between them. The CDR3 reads CASSLLTGRQETQYF. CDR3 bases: TGTGCCAGCAGTCTCTTGACAGGGAGGCAAGAGACCCAGTACTTC.